The present entry profiles one TCR beta chain with its context. TCRdb's table, derived via immunoSEQ multiplex PCR, lists solely in-frame clones and lacks some. This table has roughly 110,000 clones, around 84% appearing once. The data were taken from a study of blood T cell repertoires in COVID-19. Study-level information: The analysed material was cDNA or gDNA that came from T cells, B-cell-depleted T cells, or PBMCs.

Germline V gene lookup returns CDR1 LNHDA and CDR2 SQIVND (reference sequence). The junction had 4 bases not matched to a gene; V was cut back by 6 bases and J by 6 bases. The length of the CDR3 is 15 residues. This chain uses TRBV19 with TRBJ2-1; 14 nucleotides match TRBD2. Specimen: peripheral blood. This sequence was found in a human donor in a cohort sampled during active COVID-19. The CDR3 sequence is CASRRGTSGGNEQFF. The CDR3, as DNA: TGTGCCAGTAGAAGAGGGACTAGCGGGGGCAATGAGCAGTTCTTC. The full variable domain, its missing parts supplied by reference TRBV19 and TRBJ2-1, is DGGITQSPKYLFRKEGQNVTLSCEQNLNHDAMYWYRQDPGQGLRLIYYSQIVNDFQKGDIAEGYSVSREKKESFPLTVTSAQKNPTAFYLCASRRGTSGGNEQFFGPGTRLTVL.